A selection of T cell receptor beta chains follows, all from one sample in a study of T cell changes during pregnancy in multiple sclerosis. The assay was immunoSEQ multiplex PCR, and TCRdb's table has in-frame clones only and misses some. This table has some 14,000 clones, 88% appearing once. This specimen consisted of CD8+ T cells from peripheral blood mononuclear cells, obtained in the first trimester of pregnancy. All receptors come from a female donor with multiple sclerosis, enrolled in a pregnancy study. CDR3s include the opening cysteine and the closing phenylalanine or tryptophan. A D gene is named only where the DNA matches it firmly. Some rows have no size entry. The others give once, few or many, or a class for an expanded clone.

-	TRBV27	-	TRBJ2-1	TGTGCCAGCAGCCCGGACAGCTCAATGTATGAGCAGTTCTTC	CASSPDSSMYEQFF
medium-sized	TRBV6-4	TRBD1	TRBJ2-2	TGTGCCAGCAGTGACGGGACAGGGGGCACCGGGGAGCTGTTTTTT	CASSDGTGGTGELFF
-	TRBV6-5	-	TRBJ2-1	TGTGCCAGCAGTTACCCTGAAGGGGATGAGCAGTTCTTC	CASSYPEGDEQFF
once	TRBV11-2	-	TRBJ2-7	TGTGCCAGCAGCTTAGATACTAGCGAGCAGTACTTC	CASSLDTSEQYF
-	TRBV27	-	TRBJ1-1	TGTGCCAGCAGTTTATTTACCCGGAGCACTGAAGCTTTCTTT	CASSLFTRSTEAFF
-	TRBV5-5	-	TRBJ1-1	TGTGCCAGCAGCCCATCGGCGGGTTCCACTGAAGCTTTCTTT	CASSPSAGSTEAFF
-	TRBV4-1	TRBD2	TRBJ2-1	TGCGCCAGCAGCCAACGGACTAGCGGGGGGTCCTACAATGAGCAGTTCTTC	CASSQRTSGGSYNEQFF
-	TRBV19	TRBD1	TRBJ2-7	TGTGCCAGTAGCGACAGGGGAAGGGAGCAGTACTTC	CASSDRGREQYF
few	TRBV29-1	-	TRBJ2-7	TGCAGCGTTGGAGCCGGGGAGGATGACGAGCAGTACTTC	CSVGAGEDDEQYF
-	TRBV28	-	TRBJ2-5	TGTGCCAGCAGTTTAGTGGGGGGGGGCCTCCAAGAGACCCAGTACTTC	CASSLVGGGLQETQYF
-	TRBV6-1	TRBD2	TRBJ2-7	TGTGCCAGCAGTGAGCACCCCGAGCTACTAGCGGCAGATGACGAGCAGTACTTC	CASSEHPELLAADDEQYF
-	TRBV27	-	TRBJ2-1	TGTGCCAGCAGTTACTCCCGGGACAATCTGTTCTTC	CASSYSRDNLFF
-	TRBV13	-	TRBJ2-1	TGTGCCAGCAGTTCCCCTGCGGACAATGAGCAGTTCTTC	CASSSPADNEQFF
-	TRBV27	-	TRBJ1-1	TGTGCCAGCAGTTTACGTGACCAGGGCACTGAAGCTTTCTTT	CASSLRDQGTEAFF
-	TRBV6-4	-	TRBJ1-5	TGTGCCAGCAGTGAAGCGGGAGGTAGCAATCAGCCCCAGCATTTT	CASSEAGGSNQPQHF
-	TRBV21-1	-	TRBJ1-3	TGTGCCAGCAGCAAACCGACAGGGGGATTTGGAAACACCATATATTTT	CASSKPTGGFGNTIYF
-	TRBV7-8	-	TRBJ1-1	TGTGCCAGCAGCTTCCCGGGTGGGACTGAAGCTTTCTTT	CASSFPGGTEAFF
-	TRBV4-3	-	TRBJ1-2	TGCGCCAGCAGCCAGCACATTTCTAACTATGGCTACACCTTC	CASSQHISNYGYTF
-	TRBV5-6	-	TRBJ1-5	TGTGCCAGCAGCTTCTTGTTGGACACAAATCAGCCCCAGCATTTT	CASSFLLDTNQPQHF
-	TRBV6-1	TRBD2	TRBJ2-3	TGTGCCAGCAGCAGGACTAGCGGGGATCCGGATACGCAGTATTTT	CASSRTSGDPDTQYF
-	TRBV6-4	TRBD1	TRBJ2-1	TGTGCCAGCAGTGACGGGGACAGGGCCTACAATGAGCAGTTCTTC	CASSDGDRAYNEQFF
once	TRBV20-1	-	TRBJ2-4	TGCAGTGCTAGACAGGGTTCCGTTCAGTACTTC	CSARQGSVQYF
few	TRBV6-4	TRBD2	TRBJ2-3	TGTGCCAGCAGTGTAGCGGGTAGCACAGATACGCAGTATTTT	CASSVAGSTDTQYF
-	TRBV28	TRBD2	TRBJ2-2	TGTGCCAGCAGTTCTGCGGGGGATACCGGGGAGCTGTTTTTT	CASSSAGDTGELFF